This T cell receptor (beta chain) originates from a study of tumor-infiltrating lymphocytes in primary liver carcinoma. Study-level information: Patients were men and women aged 30 to 69 years.

V was clipped by 4 bases and J by 6 bases; unmatched bases: 5. This CDR3 region has 14 residues. Per the germline V gene, CDR1 is SGHAT and CDR2 is FQNNGV. About this clonotype itself: As yet, its antigen is unknown.

General study results and limits: In the absence of sorting, bulk samples left CD4+ and CD8+ repertoires uncompared.

Unsorted whole blood yielded blood RNA, and germline DNA was extracted as well. From around 520 ng of total RNA, TCR beta-specific cDNA was reverse-transcribed using a constant-region primer. Investigators got TCR beta libraries out of three nested multiplex PCR rounds, done with slightly modified ARM-PCR. Use of TRBV1-TRBV30 forward primers with a C-beta reverse primer characterized the first two PCR rounds, which lasted about 9 cycles each. TCRdb re-called the multiplex PCR reads through MiXCR, storing one row per CDR3 protein. The sample shows fewer than 350,000 distinct CDR3 sequences, about two thirds of them seen only once.

The clonotype originates from a man aged 35 to 55 with primary liver carcinoma and hepatitis B virus infection. The sequenced sample consisted of peripheral blood. This chain joins TRBV11-2 and TRBJ2-1; 8 bases map to TRBD2. The CDR3 loop is CASSSSGFGNEQFF. CDR3 coding DNA: TGTGCCAGCAGCTCTAGCGGGTTTGGCAATGAGCAGTTCTTC.